The rows below give T cell receptor beta chains drawn from one sample of a study of blood T cell repertoires in COVID-19. Assay used: immunoSEQ multiplex PCR; TCRdb lists only in-frame clones, some missing. The sample has some 130,000 clones; under 95% are singletons. Sequences were obtained from peripheral blood. The receptors originated from a man in his 60s with COVID-19, enrolled during active disease. Each CDR3 is given with its conserved first and last residue. The order of the fields is V gene, J gene, clone size, D gene, CDR3 DNA, CDR3 protein. A D gene is named only where the DNA matches it firmly. Clone sizes are given selectively: once, few, many, or a class where the clone is expanded.

TRBV2	TRBJ2-3	NA	NA	TGTGCCAGCGGGGAGAGGCAGCTGGCAGATACGCAGTATTTT	CASGERQLADTQYF
TRBV19	TRBJ2-1	NA	NA	TGTGCCAGTAGTGAAGACCCCGGCAGGGGATCCTACAATGAGCAGTTCTTC	CASSEDPGRGSYNEQFF
TRBV6-6	TRBJ1-2	NA	TRBD1	TGTGCCAGCAGCCCGGGACAGGGCGGCTACACCTTC	CASSPGQGGYTF
TRBV10-3	TRBJ1-2	NA	NA	TGTGCCATCAGACAGGAAGGCTACACCTTC	CAIRQEGYTF
TRBV6-5	TRBJ2-2	NA	NA	TGTGCCAGCAGCTCCAGGCGCGTGAACACCGGGGAGCTGTTTTTT	CASSSRRVNTGELFF
TRBV11-3	TRBJ2-1	NA	NA	TGTGCCAGCAGCTTCATAGCTAGCGCGAGTGAGCAGTTCTTC	CASSFIASASEQFF
TRBV7-7	TRBJ2-2	NA	NA	TGTGCCAGCAGCTTAAGGCCCCGGGGAGCGTCGAACACCGGGGAGCTGTTTTTT	CASSLRPRGASNTGELFF
TRBV29-1	TRBJ2-1	NA	TRBD2	TGCGGGACTAGAAAGGACAATGAGCAGTTCTTC	CGTRKDNEQFF
TRBV10-3	TRBJ2-2	NA	TRBD1	TGTGCCGTGGGACAGGGGCTCGGGGAGCTGTTTTTT	CAVGQGLGELFF
TRBV11-3	TRBJ1-5	NA	NA	TGTGCCAGCAGCTTACAGGGCAATCAGCCCCAGCATTTT	CASSLQGNQPQHF
TRBV4-1	TRBJ1-2	NA	NA	TGCGCCAGCAGCCTCCGAGGGGGGGACGGCTACACCTTC	CASSLRGGDGYTF
TRBV7-6	TRBJ2-7	NA	TRBD2	TGTGCCAGCAGCTTAAGCGGGGGCGGGTGGTACGAGCAGTACTTC	CASSLSGGGWYEQYF
TRBV21-1	TRBJ2-7	NA	NA	TGTGCCAGCACCCCCGGGACAGGGCGGTACGAGCAGTACTTC	CASTPGTGRYEQYF
TRBV7-3	TRBJ2-1	NA	NA	TGTGCCAGCAGCTTAACGAACAGGCCGTTCTCCGACAATGAGCAGTTCTTC	CASSLTNRPFSDNEQFF
TRBV11-2	TRBJ1-6	NA	NA	TGTGCCAGCACGCTGATAGGAGGAGAATCACCCCTCCACTTT	CASTLIGGESPLHF
TRBV6-5	TRBJ1-3	NA	TRBD1	TGTGCCAGCCAACGGGTCAGGGGGCAAGGAAACACCATATATTTT	CASQRVRGQGNTIYF
TRBV3-1/TRBV3-2	TRBJ2-7	NA	TRBD2	TGTGCCAGCAGCCCCGGGACTAGCGGGAACTCCTACGAGCAGTACTTC	CASSPGTSGNSYEQYF
TRBV29-1	TRBJ1-2	NA	NA	TGCAGCGTTGCCCGCGGTAACTATGGCTACACCTTC	CSVARGNYGYTF
TRBV4-1	TRBJ2-1	NA	TRBD2	TGCGCCAGCAGCCAAGTCGCCATTCCCCTAGCGGGAGGTTACAATGAGCAGTTCTTC	CASSQVAIPLAGGYNEQFF
TRBV27	TRBJ2-3	NA	TRBD2	TGTGCCAGCAGCGAAACTAGCGGGATTCCCCTTAGCACAGATACGCAGTATTTT	CASSETSGIPLSTDTQYF
TRBV2	TRBJ1-1	NA	NA	TGTGCCAGCGGTACCAGGGGGAACACTGAAGCTTTCTTT	CASGTRGNTEAFF
TRBV24-1	TRBJ2-1	few	NA	TGTGCCACCGTGGCTAGCGCGACGAACGAGCAGTTCTTC	CATVASATNEQFF
TRBV5-4	TRBJ2-7	NA	NA	TGTGCCAGCAGCCCTCCAAGGGGGTACGAGCAGTACTTC	CASSPPRGYEQYF
TRBV5-4	TRBJ2-5	NA	NA	TGTGCCAGCAGCCGCGGGTCCCCAGCGGGTGGAGAGACCCAGTACTTC	CASSRGSPAGGETQYF
TRBV19	TRBJ1-6	NA	NA	TGTGCCAGTAGTACCGGGTATAATTCACCCCTCCACTTT	CASSTGYNSPLHF
TRBV5-1	TRBJ2-2	NA	TRBD2	TGCGCCAGCAGCGCTAGCGGAGCGAACACCGGGGAGCTGTTTTTT	CASSASGANTGELFF
TRBV3-1/TRBV3-2	TRBJ2-7	NA	NA	TGTGCCAGCAGCCAAGATTTGGGGGCCAAGCAGTACTTC	CASSQDLGAKQYF
TRBV4-1	TRBJ2-7	NA	TRBD1	TGCGCCAGCAGCCAAGAACCAGGGGGCAACTACGAGCAGTACTTC	CASSQEPGGNYEQYF
TRBV29-1	TRBJ1-1	NA	TRBD1	TGCAGCGTAGGTGGGGACAGAGGCACTGAAGCTTTCTTT	CSVGGDRGTEAFF
TRBV28	TRBJ2-1	NA	NA	TGTGCCAGCAACCAGGCGAGCTCCTACAATGAGCAGTTCTTC	CASNQASSYNEQFF
TRBV28	TRBJ1-2	NA	NA	TGTGCCAGCAGTACTGATGGTCCCGGGACATCCAACTATGGCTACACCTTC	CASSTDGPGTSNYGYTF
TRBV18	TRBJ1-2	NA	NA	TGTGCCAGCTCACCCCAGCCCTCCTCTAGAGGAGGCTACACCTTC	CASSPQPSSRGGYTF
TRBV19	TRBJ1-2	NA	NA	TGTGCCAGTAGCCGGGACACCAATAACTATGGCTACACCTTC	CASSRDTNNYGYTF
TRBV5-6	TRBJ2-2	NA	NA	TGTGCCAGCAGCTTCACAGGGACGACCGGGGAGCTGTTTTTT	CASSFTGTTGELFF
TRBV7-9	TRBJ1-2	NA	NA	TGTGCCAGCAGCTTAGAGGCAGGGTGGGGCTACACCTTC	CASSLEAGWGYTF
TRBV19	TRBJ2-2	NA	NA	TGTGCCAGTAGTGCTAATAGGGGTCCCGGCACCGGGGAGCTGTTTTTT	CASSANRGPGTGELFF
TRBV6-5	TRBJ1-1	NA	TRBD1	TGTGCCAGCAGCCGTAACAGGGGAAGAGCTTTCTTT	CASSRNRGRAFF
TRBV5-1	TRBJ2-1	NA	TRBD2	TGCGCCAGCAGCTTCGGCGGGAGCTCTTCCTACAATGAGCAGTTCTTC	CASSFGGSSSYNEQFF
TRBV19	TRBJ2-1	NA	TRBD1	TGTGCCAGTAAAGGAGGGACAGGGATCGATGAGCAGTTCTTC	CASKGGTGIDEQFF
TRBV27	TRBJ2-1	NA	NA	TGTGCCAGCACCCACGCGGCCCCCGTCCGGGAGCAGTTCTTC	CASTHAAPVREQFF
TRBV5-1	TRBJ1-2	NA	NA	TGCGCCAGCAGCTCAGACAGCCTAAACTATGGCTACACCTTC	CASSSDSLNYGYTF
TRBV28	TRBJ1-4	NA	TRBD1	TGTGCCAGCAGTTTATCCACGGGGGGACAGGGGAATGAAAAACTGTTTTTT	CASSLSTGGQGNEKLFF
TRBV5-1	TRBJ1-1	NA	TRBD1	TGCGCCAGCAGCTCGTTAACAGGGGACGCTGAAGCTTTCTTT	CASSSLTGDAEAFF
TRBV11-3	TRBJ2-7	NA	NA	TGTGCCAGCAGCCATCGTCCCAAGGGGCACGAGCAGTACTTC	CASSHRPKGHEQYF
TRBV11-1	TRBJ1-4	NA	TRBD1	TGTGCCAGCAGCGGCCGACAGGGGGCTGGGGAAAAACTGTTTTTT	CASSGRQGAGEKLFF
TRBV3-1/TRBV3-2	TRBJ2-3	NA	NA	TGTGCCAGCAGCCAACTAGCGAGCACAGATACGCAGTATTTT	CASSQLASTDTQYF
TRBV24-1	TRBJ2-1	once	TRBD2	TGTGCCACCAGTGATTTGCGAGGCGGGAGCCCCTACAATGAGCAGTTCTTC	CATSDLRGGSPYNEQFF
TRBV5-4	TRBJ1-1	NA	NA	TGTGCCAGCAGAAACAGGGTGAACACTGAAGCTTTCTTT	CASRNRVNTEAFF
TRBV2	TRBJ2-1	NA	TRBD2	TGTGCCAGCACCGGACTAGCCGGGGGGTTTGAGCAGTTCTTC	CASTGLAGGFEQFF
TRBV7-2	TRBJ1-2	NA	NA	TGTGCCAGCAGCATGGACAGCTATGGCTACACCTTC	CASSMDSYGYTF
TRBV5-5	TRBJ1-2	NA	TRBD1	TGTGCCAGCAGCTTGGACGACAGGGGTAAAGGCTATGGCTACACCTTC	CASSLDDRGKGYGYTF
TRBV18	TRBJ1-3	NA	NA	TGTGCCAGCTCACCACCAGGGACATCACCTGGAAACACCATATATTTT	CASSPPGTSPGNTIYF
TRBV10-3	TRBJ2-1	NA	NA	TGTGCCATCAGTAGTAGGGGGAGGGCCGCGGGCAATGAGCAGTTCTTC	CAISSRGRAAGNEQFF
TRBV2	TRBJ2-2	once	NA	TGTGCCAGCAACACAGGGAACACCGGGGAGCTGTTTTTT	CASNTGNTGELFF
TRBV5-1	TRBJ2-7	NA	NA	TGCGCCAGCAGCTTGATAGATGACGAGCAGTACTTC	CASSLIDDEQYF